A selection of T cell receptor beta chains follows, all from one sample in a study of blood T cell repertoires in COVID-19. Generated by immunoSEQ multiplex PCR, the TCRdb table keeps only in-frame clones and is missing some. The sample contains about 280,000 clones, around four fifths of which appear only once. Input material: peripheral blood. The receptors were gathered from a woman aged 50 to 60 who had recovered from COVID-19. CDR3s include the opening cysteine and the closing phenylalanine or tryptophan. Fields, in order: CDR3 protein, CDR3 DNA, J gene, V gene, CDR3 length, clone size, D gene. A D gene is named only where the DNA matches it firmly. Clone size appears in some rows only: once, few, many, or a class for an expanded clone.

CDR3 protein: CASSFKSGSGYNEQFF; CDR3 DNA: TGTGCCAGCAGCTTTAAGAGCGGGAGTGGGTACAATGAGCAGTTCTTC; J gene: TRBJ2-1; V gene: TRBV7-9; CDR3 length: 16; clone size: -; D gene: TRBD2
CDR3 protein: CASSTSGRATGELFF; CDR3 DNA: TGTGCCAGCAGCACTAGCGGGAGGGCCACCGGGGAGCTGTTTTTT; J gene: TRBJ2-2; V gene: TRBV21-1; CDR3 length: 15; clone size: -; D gene: -
CDR3 protein: CATSAPGGATWADTQYF; CDR3 DNA: TGTGCCACCAGTGCCCCGGGGGGTGCTACGTGGGCAGATACGCAGTATTTT; J gene: TRBJ2-3; V gene: TRBV24-1; CDR3 length: 17; clone size: -; D gene: TRBD2
CDR3 protein: CASSLTGNQPQHF; CDR3 DNA: TGTGCCAGCAGTTTGACAGGAAATCAGCCCCAGCATTTT; J gene: TRBJ1-5; V gene: TRBV12-3/TRBV12-4; CDR3 length: 13; clone size: -; D gene: -
CDR3 protein: CASSPLNLDRDLTGELFF; CDR3 DNA: TGCGCCAGCAGCCCACTCAACCTCGACAGGGACCTAACCGGGGAGCTGTTTTTT; J gene: TRBJ2-2; V gene: TRBV5-1; CDR3 length: 18; clone size: once; D gene: TRBD1
CDR3 protein: CASGRREQYGYTF; CDR3 DNA: TGTGCCAGCGGGAGGAGGGAACAATATGGCTACACCTTC; J gene: TRBJ1-2; V gene: TRBV5-6; CDR3 length: 13; clone size: few; D gene: -
CDR3 protein: CASRMLPSGGSTDTQYF; CDR3 DNA: TGCGCCAGCAGGATGCTCCCTTCGGGGGGGAGCACAGATACGCAGTATTTT; J gene: TRBJ2-3; V gene: TRBV5-1; CDR3 length: 17; clone size: -; D gene: TRBD2
CDR3 protein: CASSNLWGGSYNEQFF; CDR3 DNA: TGTGCCAGCAGCAACCTCTGGGGGGGTTCCTACAATGAGCAGTTCTTC; J gene: TRBJ2-1; V gene: TRBV14; CDR3 length: 16; clone size: -; D gene: TRBD2
CDR3 protein: CASSSAQGRHGYTF; CDR3 DNA: TGTGCCAGCAGTTCCGCACAGGGTCGCCATGGCTACACCTTC; J gene: TRBJ1-2; V gene: TRBV27; CDR3 length: 14; clone size: few; D gene: -
CDR3 protein: CASSAKGDREAFF; CDR3 DNA: TGCGCCAGCAGCGCCAAAGGGGACAGGGAAGCTTTCTTT; J gene: TRBJ1-1; V gene: TRBV5-1; CDR3 length: 13; clone size: many; D gene: TRBD1
CDR3 protein: CASSQAQGATYEQYF; CDR3 DNA: TGTGCCAGCAGCCAAGCGCAGGGGGCTACCTACGAGCAGTACTTC; J gene: TRBJ2-7; V gene: TRBV3-1/TRBV3-2; CDR3 length: 15; clone size: once; D gene: TRBD1
CDR3 protein: CASRTINYGYTF; CDR3 DNA: TGTGCCAGCAGAACAATCAACTATGGCTACACCTTC; J gene: TRBJ1-2; V gene: TRBV27; CDR3 length: 12; clone size: -; D gene: -
CDR3 protein: CASSLEASGGALDTQYF; CDR3 DNA: TGTGCCAGCAGCTTAGAGGCTAGCGGGGGGGCCTTAGATACGCAGTATTTT; J gene: TRBJ2-3; V gene: TRBV7-3; CDR3 length: 17; clone size: few; D gene: TRBD2
CDR3 protein: CASKRVGTQYF; CDR3 DNA: TGCGCCAGCAAGAGGGTGGGTACGCAGTATTTT; J gene: TRBJ2-3; V gene: TRBV5-1; CDR3 length: 11; clone size: -; D gene: -
CDR3 protein: CASSSGHLRGGYTF; CDR3 DNA: TGTGCCAGTAGTTCAGGACACCTTCGAGGTGGCTACACCTTC; J gene: TRBJ1-2; V gene: TRBV19; CDR3 length: 14; clone size: -; D gene: -
CDR3 protein: CASNRDRATGELFF; CDR3 DNA: TGTGCCAGCAATAGGGACAGGGCCACCGGGGAGCTGTTTTTT; J gene: TRBJ2-2; V gene: TRBV6-5; CDR3 length: 14; clone size: few; D gene: TRBD1
CDR3 protein: CASSGPSGHRSSYNEQFF; CDR3 DNA: TGTGCCAGCAGTGGGCCTTCCGGACACAGGAGCTCCTACAATGAGCAGTTCTTC; J gene: TRBJ2-1; V gene: TRBV25-1; CDR3 length: 18; clone size: -; D gene: -
CDR3 protein: CASSLFGGLDTEAFF; CDR3 DNA: TGTGCCAGCAGTTTATTCGGGGGTCTTGACACTGAAGCTTTCTTT; J gene: TRBJ1-1; V gene: TRBV27; CDR3 length: 15; clone size: -; D gene: -
CDR3 protein: CASRGQGEGIQYF; CDR3 DNA: TGTGCCAGCAGGGGACAGGGCGAGGGCATTCAGTACTTC; J gene: TRBJ2-4; V gene: TRBV28; CDR3 length: 13; clone size: -; D gene: TRBD1
CDR3 protein: CASSTWGRGPPEAFF; CDR3 DNA: TGTGCCAGTAGTACCTGGGGCAGGGGGCCCCCTGAAGCTTTCTTT; J gene: TRBJ1-1; V gene: TRBV19; CDR3 length: 15; clone size: -; D gene: TRBD1